The 14 T cell receptor beta chains below come from one sample, sequenced in a study of CXCR3-negative and CXCR3-positive naive CD8 T cells. The method, 5' RACE with UMI labels, was used to prepare the TRB cDNA libraries. TCRdb reprocessed the 5' RACE reads, with one entry per CDR3 protein and no DNA. Its clone listing holds 5,000 to 6,500 distinct CDR3 sequences. Study findings and constraints: CXCR3-positive naive cells carried more hydrophobic TRB CDR3s than CXCR3-negative naive cells did.

Which antigens these TCRs recognize remains unknown. Sequencing input: naive CXCR3+ CD8+ T cells from blood. Sample subset: CD45RO-CCR7+CD27+CD95- naive CD8+ T cells expressing CXCR3 (TNR3+). The receptors here all came from a human donor in good health. Some clones in this sample may be carry-over from other donors' samples.

The chain uses TRBV7-6 and TRBJ2-1. Germline assignment: CDR1 SGHVS and CDR2 FNYEAQ. The CDR3 covers 17 residues. The CDR3 loop is CASSLETGGSSYNEQFF.

According to its frequency, this clonotype is medium-sized (0.01 to 0.1%). This sequence joins TRBV15 and TRBJ2-1; TCRdb designates TRBD2, a call that cannot be tested without DNA. This CDR3 is 16 amino acids long. Germline values: CDR1 LNHNV, CDR2 YYDKDF (reference sequence). The CDR3 is CATSSGTSGSPNEQFF. Complete variable domain (other parts from reference TRBV15 and TRBJ2-1): DAMVIQNPRYQVTQFGKPVTLSCSQTLNHNVMYWYQQKSSQAPKLLFHYYDKDFNNEADTPDNFQSRRPNTSFCFLDIRSPGLGDTAMYLCATSSGTSGSPNEQFFGPGTRLTVL.

This rearrangement joins TRBV29-1 to TRBJ2-1; TCRdb lists TRBD1, though no DNA is available to test this call. The CDR3 totals 17 residues. Germline V lookup: CDR1 SQVTM, CDR2 ANQGSEA. The CDR3: CSARIRTGARTHIEQFF.

This clonotype is deemed medium-sized by its frequency. The chain carries TRBV7-9 and TRBJ2-7; as DNA is missing, the TRBD1 call by TCRdb cannot be tested. Germline values: CDR1 SEHNR, CDR2 FQNEAQ (reference sequence). The CDR3 sequence is 12 residues long. CDR3 region: CASSPGGYEQYF.

J is TRBJ2-1 and V is TRBV4-1; TCRdb names TRBD1, which stays unverified in the absence of DNA. The CDR3 has 15 residues. From germline, CDR1 is MGHRA and CDR2 YSYEKL. The CDR3 loop is CASSQDKWGLGEQFF.

This clonotype registers medium-sized by frequency. The chain links TRBV29-1 to TRBJ2-1; TCRdb designates TRBD2, a call that cannot be tested without DNA. The CDR3 loop spans 14 amino acids. In germline, CDR1 is SQVTM, CDR2 ANQGSEA. CDR3: CSVEMAGVDNEQFF.

J is TRBJ2-2 and V is TRBV24-1; TCRdb outputs TRBD1, but without DNA this stays unchecked. CDR3 length: 14 amino acids. From germline, CDR1 is KGHDR and CDR2 SFDVKD. The CDR3 reads CATSDGTGGGELFF.

This clonotype ranks as medium-sized in terms of frequency. The chain employs TRBV29-1 and TRBJ2-5; as DNA is missing, the TRBD2 call by TCRdb cannot be tested. The CDR3 is 15 residues long. Germline loops: CDR1 SQVTM, CDR2 ANQGSEA. The chain's CDR3 is CSVEGLAGLRETQYF.

This clonotype is deemed medium-sized (0.01 to 0.1%) by its frequency. The V call is TRBV4-1, the J call TRBJ2-1; TCRdb indicates TRBD2, and absent DNA this call remains unverified. In germline, CDR1 is MGHRA, CDR2 YSYEKL. The CDR3 contains 13 residues. The chain's CDR3 is CASSSRPGSRGFF.

By frequency, this clonotype is medium-sized. The rearrangement links TRBV29-1 to TRBJ2-4; TCRdb lists TRBD1, though no DNA is available to test this call. The CDR3 sequence is 13 residues long. Germline CDR1 SQVTM, CDR2 ANQGSEA. This chain's CDR3 is CSVFQGTKNIQYF.

This clonotype counts as medium-sized by frequency. The gene calls are TRBV20-1 and TRBJ1-2; the TCRdb call, TRBD1, lacks DNA for checking. Germline V CDR1 and CDR2: DFQATT, SNEGSKA (reference sequence). This CDR3 is 15 amino acids long. The CDR3 sequence: CSVESWDRDPYGYTF.

V and J are TRBV25-1 and TRBJ2-6. CDR1 and CDR2 (germline): MGHDK, SYGVNS. There are 14 residues in the CDR3. CDR3 sequence: CASSGLSGANVLTF. The full variable domain, in which reference TRBV25-1 and TRBJ2-6 provide the parts outside the CDR3, is EADIYQTPRYLVIGTGKKITLECSQTMGHDKMYWYQQDPGMELHLIHYSYGVNSTEKGDLSSESTVSRIRTEHFPLTLESARPSHTSQYLCASSGLSGANVLTFGAGSRLTVL.

This clonotype is called medium-sized based on its frequency. The V call is TRBV15, the J call TRBJ2-1. The CDR3 consists of 15 residues. Germline assignment: CDR1 LNHNV and CDR2 YYDKDF (reference sequence). CDR3 protein: CATSRGRGSYNEQFF.

Judged by frequency, this clonotype is medium-sized. The chain has TRBV13 and TRBJ1-1; with no DNA, the TCRdb D assignment of TRBD1 cannot be verified. CDR1 and CDR2 (germline): PRHDT, FYEKMQ (reference sequence). This CDR3 has 14 residues. CDR3 protein: CASSLISGGTEAFF.